These 28 T cell receptor beta chains were sequenced from one sample in a study of cytomegalovirus exposure and HLA in healthy donors. 60 Vbeta and 13 Jbeta primers were used in PCR. Repertoires were generated with immunoSEQ multiplex PCR, while TCRdb's copy carries only in-frame clones and drops some. The sample includes some 200,000 clones, roughly 73% seen only once; the top ten take around 1.9%. Sequences were obtained from PBMCs. Receptor source: a woman aged 30 to 39 in good health and CMV-seronegative.

V gene TRBV19 combines with J gene TRBJ2-1; D might be TRBD2 (5 bases). Germline CDR1 and CDR2: LNHDA and SQIVND (reference sequence). The CDR3 is made up of 14 amino acids. Trimming stripped 7 bases from V and 3 bases from J, with 13 bases between. CDR3 loop: CASTPSPLYNEQFF. For the CDR3, the DNA is TGTGCCAGTACCCCTAGCCCCCTCTACAATGAGCAGTTCTTC.

The chain has TRBV4-3 and TRBJ2-7, with TRBD2 matching 10 bases. The J segment lost 6 bases and the V segment lost 0 bases, leaving 11 bases of the junction unmatched. The germline V gene has CDR1 LGHNA and CDR2 YSLEER. This CDR3 spans 17 amino acids. CDR3 residues: CASSQDPILAGVVEQYF. The CDR3 bases are TGCGCCAGCAGCCAAGACCCAATTCTAGCGGGAGTCGTCGAGCAGTACTTC.

The gene calls are TRBV4-1 and TRBJ1-2; D gene unclear. The CDR3 has 14 amino acids. V shed 3 bases and J shed 2 bases, with 10 bases lying between them. In germline, CDR1 is MGHRA, CDR2 YSYEKL. CDR3 protein: CASSQELGNYGYTF. CDR3 nucleotides: TGCGCCAGCAGCCAGGAACTGGGCAACTATGGCTACACCTTC.

This rearrangement joins TRBV5-6 to TRBJ1-6, with 8 bases lining up with TRBD1. This CDR3 region has 14 residues. Germline V gene sequence: CDR1 SGHDT, CDR2 YYEEEE. V shed 9 bases, J shed 10 bases, and the junction held 12 bases outside the gene matches. The chain's CDR3 is CATGQGPRESPLHF. The CDR3 DNA follows: TGTGCCACTGGACAGGGTCCGCGAGAATCACCCCTCCACTTT.

This clone has just a few counts. The chain combines TRBV19 with TRBJ2-7, with 10 positions matching TRBD2. J was trimmed by 3 bases and V by 7 bases; bases with no gene match: 9. Per germline, CDR1 LNHDA and CDR2 SQIVND (reference sequence). The CDR3 extends over 15 amino acids. The CDR3 bases are TGTGCCAGTACCCCCAGCGGGGGGGCTCTCTACGAGCAGTACTTC. This gives the protein CASTPSGGALYEQYF.

The genes are TRBV18 and TRBJ2-5, with 10 bases identical to TRBD2. The germline CDR1 and CDR2 sequences are KGHSH and LQKENI. Trimming removed 1 base from V and 2 bases from J; junction bases left unmatched: 10. This CDR3 comprises 18 residues. The CDR3 DNA reads as TGTGCCAGCTCACCACAGGGGAAGACTAGCGGGCATCAAGAGACCCAGTACTTC. Amino acid sequence: CASSPQGKTSGHQETQYF.

The chain uses TRBV6-1 and TRBJ2-5; D is perhaps TRBD1 (6 bases). The J call could be wrong; TRBJ2-7 is a better fit for the DNA end. Germline V CDR1 and CDR2: MNHNS, SASEGT. The CDR3 sequence is 14 residues long. This CDR3 is CASSGRQAPYEQYF. The CDR3 DNA follows: TGTGCCAGCAGTGGCCGACAGGCCCCCTACGAGCAGTACTTC.

The chain employs TRBV7-2 and TRBJ2-3, with D maybe TRBD1 (5 bases). From germline, CDR1 is SGHTA and CDR2 FQGNSA. V was pared by 3 bases and J by 0 bases, with 16 bases between. This CDR3 comprises 17 residues. The CDR3 region is CASSFRLRTGSTDTQYF. In nucleotides, the CDR3 is TGTGCCAGCAGCTTTAGGTTACGTACAGGAAGCACAGATACGCAGTATTTT. Full variable domain (rest looked up from reference TRBV7-2 and TRBJ2-3): GAGVSQSPSNKVTEKGKDVELRCDPISGHTALYWYRQSLGQGLEFLIYFQGNSAPDKSGLPSDRFSAERTGGSVSTLTIQRTQQEDSAVYLCASSFRLRTGSTDTQYFGPGTRLTVL.

The V and J genes are TRBV4-2 and TRBJ2-1; 8 positions match TRBD2. V trimming: 0 bases; J trimming: 0 bases; junction bases outside the gene matches: 1. This CDR3 spans 16 amino acids. The germline V gene has CDR1 LGHNA and CDR2 YNFKEQ. For the CDR3, the DNA is TGTGCCAGCAGCCAAGAAACTAGCGGCTCCTACAATGAGCAGTTCTTC. Amino acid sequence: CASSQETSGSYNEQFF.

V is TRBV29-1 and J is TRBJ2-5; D possibly corresponds to TRBD1 (6 bases). This CDR3 is 13 amino acids long. Germline V gives CDR1 SQVTM, CDR2 ANQGSEA. V was pared by 2 bases and J by 1 base, with 8 bases between. The CDR3 loop reads CSVEWTVQETQYF. CDR3 coding DNA: TGCAGCGTTGAATGGACAGTCCAAGAGACCCAGTACTTC.

The chain employs TRBV27 and TRBJ2-7, with D tentatively TRBD1 (6 bases). V dropped 6 bases and J dropped 5 bases, with 14 bases sitting between them. The CDR3 loop spans 13 amino acids. Per the germline V gene, CDR1 is MNHEY and CDR2 is SMNVEV (reference sequence). The CDR3 protein is CASRKQGTDEQYF. Written as DNA, the CDR3 is TGTGCCAGCAGAAAGCAGGGGACGGACGAGCAGTACTTC.

This clone was detected a few times. The gene calls are TRBV11-2 and TRBJ1-1, with D uncertain. V was pared by 5 bases and J by 1 base, with 14 bases between. CDR1 is SGHAT and CDR2 is FQNNGV in the germline V gene. The CDR3 loop spans 15 amino acids. The CDR3 nucleotides are TGTGCCAGCAGCCCAAGATTGAGACAGAACACTGAAGCTTTCTTT. This codes for CASSPRLRQNTEAFF.

This rearrangement joins TRBV7-9 to TRBJ1-6; D might be TRBD1 (6 bases). The CDR3 is 15 residues long. CDR1 and CDR2 from the germline V gene are SEHNR and FQNEAQ (reference sequence). V lost 4 bases, J lost 10 bases, and 17 bases lay in between. In DNA, the CDR3 is TGTGCCAGCAGCTCCTCGGGGGGCCGGGGATCACCCCTCCACTTT. Translated, it gives CASSSSGGRGSPLHF.

In the case of this clone: The junction shows a germline mismatch at one end, possibly a read error. J is TRBJ1-1 and V is TRBV29-1; no clear D. This CDR3 contains 9 residues. Germline V lookup: CDR1 SQVTM, CDR2 ANQGSEA. The CDR3, as DNA: TGCAGCGTTGAGGGTCAGCGGCTCTTT. Translating it yields CSVEGQRLF.

This clone was seen only once. The gene calls are TRBV7-3 and TRBJ2-7, with TRBD2 matching over 8 bases. This CDR3 has 13 residues. The ends lost 5 bases at V and 4 bases at J; junction bases unmatched: 4. Germline assignment: CDR1 SGHTA and CDR2 FQGTGA. This CDR3 reads CASSNGGGYEQYF. DNA for the CDR3: TGTGCCAGCAGCAACGGGGGGGGGTACGAGCAGTACTTC.

V is TRBV14 and J is TRBJ1-1; D gene unclear. The germline gives CDR1 SGHDN, CDR2 FVKESK. V lost 5 bases and J lost 0, with 16 bases in between. The CDR3 loop spans 16 amino acids. The CDR3 spells CASSSLPRGMNTEAFF. As DNA, the CDR3 is TGTGCCAGCAGCTCCTTACCGAGAGGGATGAACACTGAAGCTTTCTTT.

The V call is TRBV19, the J call TRBJ1-4; perhaps TRBD1 as D (5 bases). The V gene's germline CDR1 is LNHDA and CDR2 SQIVND (reference sequence). V lost 3 bases and J lost 0, with 11 bases in between. CDR3 length equals 16 residues. Here the CDR3 reads CASSMRRGATNEKLFF. The CDR3 DNA is TGTGCCAGTAGTATGAGGAGGGGTGCAACTAATGAAAAACTGTTTTTT.

The J gene is TRBJ1-6, the V gene TRBV27; 9 bases are a match to TRBD1. Germline V lookup: CDR1 MNHEY, CDR2 SMNVEV (reference sequence). Germline trimming cut 5 bases from V and 7 bases from J; bases unmatched to any gene: 6. The CDR3 contains 15 residues. In nucleotides, the CDR3 is TGTGCCAGCAGTCCGGTGGGACAGGGAAATTCACCCCTCCACTTT. Translated: CASSPVGQGNSPLHF.

The rearrangement links TRBV5-6 to TRBJ2-1, with 9 bases lining up with TRBD2. This CDR3 has 13 residues. CDR1 SGHDT and CDR2 YYEEEE come from the germline V gene. The V and J ends lost 0 bases and 11 bases, in that order; junction bases with no gene match: 3. The CDR3 here is CASSLVAGGQQFF. Written as DNA, the CDR3 is TGTGCCAGCAGCTTGGTGGCGGGAGGGCAGCAGTTCTTC.

The table lists this clone with a few counts. The gene calls are TRBV5-1 and TRBJ2-7; 8 bases are a match to TRBD1. The germline V gene has CDR1 SGHRS and CDR2 YFSETQ. The CDR3 spans 13 residues. Germline trimming cut 7 bases from V and 5 bases from J; bases unmatched to any gene: 8. CDR3 protein: CASGWTGRDEQYF. The CDR3 DNA sequence: TGCGCCAGCGGCTGGACAGGGAGAGACGAGCAGTACTTC.

The genes are TRBV6-5 and TRBJ1-2; TRBD1 matches 9 bases. The ends lost 6 bases at V and 2 bases at J; junction bases unmatched: 4. The CDR3 covers 14 residues. Germline assignment: CDR1 MNHEY and CDR2 SVGAGI. CDR3 DNA sequence: TGTGCCAGCAGGCGGACAGGGGACAACTATGGCTACACCTTC. Translating gives CASRRTGDNYGYTF.

The V and J genes are TRBV18 and TRBJ1-3; 7 bases are shared with TRBD1. Unmatched junction bases numbered 4, after V lost 3 bases and J lost 8 bases. CDR1 is KGHSH, CDR2 LQKENI, per germline. The CDR3 contains 13 residues. CDR3 in DNA: TGTGCCAGCTCACCCGGACAGGTGGACACCATATATTTT. It specifies CASSPGQVDTIYF.

The rearrangement joins TRBV25-1 to TRBJ1-4, with D tentatively TRBD1 (5 bases). From germline, CDR1 is MGHDK and CDR2 SYGVNS. The CDR3 extends over 15 amino acids. The V gene lost 1 base and the J gene lost 11 bases, with 17 bases spanning the gap. This CDR3 is CASSELSVPPGKLFF. For the CDR3, the DNA is TGTGCCAGCAGTGAATTAAGTGTGCCGCCAGGGAAACTGTTTTTT.

The V gene is TRBV5-6, the J gene TRBJ2-2, with TRBD2 matching 12 bases. V gave up 4 bases and J gave up 3 bases; unmatched junction bases: 10. CDR1 is SGHDT, CDR2 YYEEEE, per germline. CDR3 size: 18 residues. CDR3 bases: TGTGCCAGCAGCCCCCCATCGAGACTAGCGGGGGACACCGGGGAGCTGTTTTTT. It encodes CASSPPSRLAGDTGELFF.

The chain links TRBV15 to TRBJ1-5; tentatively, D is TRBD1 (6 bases). Germline CDR1 and CDR2: LNHNV and YYDKDF (reference sequence). V was shortened by 4 bases and J by 2 bases, with 12 bases between the two germline ends. CDR3 size: 15 residues. The CDR3 DNA reads as TGTGCCACCAGCAAGCAGGGGCAGGGCAATCAGCCCCAGCATTTT. This codes for CATSKQGQGNQPQHF.

This chain joins TRBV6-4 and TRBJ1-1, with D perhaps TRBD1 (6 bases). V dropped 6 bases and J dropped 6 bases, with 14 bases sitting between them. CDR1 and CDR2 (germline): MRHNA, SNTAGT. The CDR3 spans 13 residues. The CDR3 nucleotides read TGTGCCAGCAGAGAAACAGGGAGGGCTGAAGCTTTCTTT. Its translation is CASRETGRAEAFF.

The CDR3 loop reads CAIRGDRPLGYTF. Here the CDR3 DNA reads TGTGCCATCAGGGGGGACAGGCCCCTTGGCTACACCTTC. This rearrangement joins TRBV10-3 to TRBJ1-2, with 8 bases lining up with TRBD1. Per germline, CDR1 ENHRY and CDR2 SYGVKD. The CDR3 contains 13 residues. Trimming removed 6 bases from V and 7 bases from J; junction bases left unmatched: 7.

The gene calls are TRBV7-9 and TRBJ2-5, with 7 nucleotides matching TRBD1. J lost 1 base, V lost 5 bases, and 7 bases had no gene match. The CDR3 is made up of 15 amino acids. From germline, CDR1 is SEHNR and CDR2 FQNEAQ (reference sequence). The CDR3 protein is CASSPRTGLQETQYF. The CDR3 region has the DNA TGTGCCAGCAGCCCGCGGACAGGCCTCCAAGAGACCCAGTACTTC.